The source of this TCR beta chain is a study of tumor and adjacent non-tumor tissue in lung cancer. This CDR3 is built from 15 residues. The V gene lost 2 bases and the J gene lost 4 bases, with 12 bases spanning the gap. No cell sorting was done before RNA was extracted from the tissue. The normal lung tissue was taken more than 3 cm from the tumor edge. Between August and November 2014, newly diagnosed, chemotherapy-naive lung cancer patients underwent thoracic surgery in China. Study outcomes and limitations: Tumor tissue had significantly higher TCR diversity than normal lung.

This clonotype has ten or more counts. The antigen remains unidentified. A modified ARM-PCR protocol with three rounds of nested PCR amplified TCRbeta. Each CDR3 protein gets one entry after TCRdb re-called the multiplex PCR reads with MiXCR. The table has about 80,000 distinct CDR3 sequences, roughly 80% seen once. This chain connects TRBV12-3 or TRBV12-4 to TRBJ2-4; maybe TRBD1 (6 bases). The material sequenced was distant non-tumor lung tissue. The clonotype was recovered from a man aged 55 to 70 with non-small cell lung cancer. CDR3 nucleotides: TGTGCCAGCAGTTTAAAGTTTGGACAGAAAAACATTCAGTACTTC. Translated: CASSLKFGQKNIQYF.